This T cell receptor beta chain comes out of a study of patients and donors after allogeneic stem cell transplantation. MiXCR, applied by TCRdb to the RT-PCR reads, yields one record per CDR3 protein. The data show about 960,000 distinct CDR3 sequences, about 20% seen once. Germline V CDR1 and CDR2: MNHNS, SASEGT. The CDR3 is 18 residues long. Trimming cost V 6 bases and J 1 base; bases outside gene matches: 11. In this sample, this clonotype turned up a few times. The gene calls are TRBV6-1 and TRBJ2-3; 12 bases line up with TRBD2. The clonotype originates from a human donor who was either an allogeneic HSCT recipient or a stem cell or donor lymphocyte infusion donor (not recorded which). It is not recorded whose cells these are; they may come from a transplant donor. Source material: blood, either unsorted or a sorted T cell fraction (not recorded which). The CDR3 loop reads CASSRTILAGGGTDTQYF. The DNA of the CDR3 is TGTGCCAGCAGCAGGACAATCCTAGCGGGGGGGGGCACAGATACGCAGTATTTT.